The T cell receptor (beta chain) under discussion was sequenced for a study of OX40 agonist ivuxolimab in advanced cancers. Study summary: Partial responses were seen in three patients, one with hepatocellular carcinoma and two with cutaneous melanoma. Findings and limits, study-wide: Expanded clones belonging to CD8+ T cells outnumbered, on average, those of CD4+. The authors did not determine the antigen specificity of the expanded peripheral T cells.

Using immunoSEQ multiplex PCR, the repertoire was profiled, and TCRdb retains in-frame clones only, with some absent. The table shows 99,000 or so clones, with around 92% occurring only once. Germline CDR1 reads MNHEY; CDR2 reads SVGAGI. V was shortened by 7 bases and J by 7 bases, with 10 bases between the two germline ends. The CDR3 covers 11 residues. For this clone: The target antigen is unknown.

The source of this sequence is an adult with an advanced solid tumor such as melanoma, head and neck, liver or kidney cancer. This specimen was CD4+ or CD8+ T cells sorted from blood, taken in a trial of the OX40 agonist ivuxolimab. The chain carries TRBV6-5 and TRBJ2-5; D gene unclear. CDR3 DNA sequence: TGTGCCAGCACCCAAGGTGGGACCCAGTACTTC. Its protein product is CASTQGGTQYF.